The 27 T cell receptor beta chains listed next were all sequenced from one sample in a study of CD8+CD57+ T cells in acquired aplastic anemia. Template material for TCR beta VDJ and CDR3 profiling consisted of genomic DNA. TCRdb ran MiXCR on the reads and lists one entry per CDR3 protein. The data hold fewer than 200,000 distinct CDR3 sequences, with approximately 48% observed a single time. Patients included in sequencing had previously demonstrated CD8+CD57+ cell expansion by flow cytometry. The specimen sequenced was sorted CD4+, CD8+, or CD8+CD57+ T cells (not recorded which) from PBMCs. These receptors were obtained from a human donor with aplastic anemia.

The rearrangement links TRBV29-1 to TRBJ1-2; no reliable D call. From germline, CDR1 is SQVTM and CDR2 ANQGSEA. This CDR3 contains 14 residues. V shed 7 bases and J shed 7 bases, with 22 bases lying between them. CDR3 loop: CSGGPDRNSIGYTF. DNA for the CDR3: TGCAGCGGTGGACCGGACCGTAATTCTATTGGCTACACCTTC.

This clonotype has more than one count but fewer than ten. The rearrangement uses TRBV7-6 and TRBJ2-3; D gene ambiguous. The CDR3 consists of 13 residues. V was shortened by 0 bases and J by 5 bases, with 6 bases between the two germline ends. The V gene's germline CDR1 is SGHVS and CDR2 FNYEAQ. This CDR3 is CASSLAGRDTQYF. DNA of the CDR3: TGTGCCAGCAGCTTAGCAGGGCGAGATACGCAGTATTTT.

Comments on this clonotype: A read error may explain this, as a much larger clone is one base away. Written as DNA, the CDR3 is TGCGCCAGCAGCCAAGAGATGCCCGGGGGGAACGCTGAAGCTTTCTTT. Residues: CASSQEMPGGNAEAFF. The chain links TRBV4-1 to TRBJ1-1, with a possible D match to TRBD1 (5 bases). The CDR3 extends over 16 amino acids. From germline, CDR1 is MGHRA and CDR2 YSYEKL.

The chain has TRBV20-1 and TRBJ2-7, with D unclear. From germline, CDR1 is DFQATT and CDR2 SNEGSKA (reference sequence). Trimming removed 5 bases at V and 0 bases at J, with 20 bases between. This CDR3 has 16 amino acids. The CDR3 nucleotides are TGCAGTGCTCTTCCCCTAATAGAATATAGCTCCTACGAGCAGTACTTC. Protein product: CSALPLIEYSSYEQYF.

V gene TRBV10-1 combines with J gene TRBJ2-3; maybe TRBD1 (5 bases). V was trimmed by 7 bases and J by 6 bases, leaving 20 bases between them. CDR3 length equals 15 residues. In germline, CDR1 is WNHNN, CDR2 SYGVQD (reference sequence). CDR3 protein: CASIEGAGKNDTQYF. For the CDR3, the DNA is TGCGCCAGCATCGAAGGGGCAGGTAAGAACGATACGCAGTATTTT.

The chain joins TRBV6-5 to TRBJ2-1; D not certain. Germline V gene lookup returns CDR1 MNHEY and CDR2 SVGAGI. The V end was cut by 0 bases, the J end by 4 bases, with 4 bases between. The CDR3 spans 13 residues. Here the CDR3 reads CASSYSRYNEQFF. DNA for the CDR3: TGTGCCAGCAGTTACTCGAGGTACAATGAGCAGTTCTTC.

This clonotype has only one observation. The chain links TRBV7-3 to TRBJ2-7; D is unclear. The CDR3 spans 14 residues. Germline V gene lookup returns CDR1 SGHTA and CDR2 FQGTGA. With 5 bases removed from V and 0 bases from J, the gap between germline ends came to 11 bases. The CDR3 spells CASSLESYSYEQYF. In DNA, the CDR3 is TGTGCCAGCAGCCTCGAAAGTTACTCCTACGAGCAGTACTTC.

This clonotype was observed a few times. The chain joins TRBV19 to TRBJ1-5; D is uncertain. The CDR3 has 12 residues. Germline lookup yields CDR1 LNHDA and CDR2 SQIVND (reference sequence). V gave up 1 base and J gave up 9 bases, with 7 bases separating them. Written as DNA, the CDR3 is TGTGCCAGTAGTATAGCGAAGGGGCCCCAGCATTTT. This encodes CASSIAKGPQHF.

This chain's CDR3 is CASSATGSVGEKLFF. The DNA for the CDR3 is TGTGCCAGCAGCGCTACGGGCTCGGTGGGGGAAAAACTGTTTTTT. V and J are TRBV7-9 and TRBJ1-4; D is uncertain. This CDR3 region has 15 residues. Per the germline V gene, CDR1 is SEHNR and CDR2 is FQNEAQ (reference sequence). With 5 bases removed from V and 8 bases from J, the gap between germline ends came to 18 bases. Full variable domain (outside the CDR3, taken from reference TRBV7-9 and TRBJ1-4): DTGVSQNPRHKITKRGQNVTFRCDPISEHNRLYWYRQTLGQGPEFLTYFQNEAQLEKSRLLSDRFSAERPKGSFSTLEIQRTEQGDSAMYLCASSATGSVGEKLFFGSGTQLSVL.

V usage is TRBV6-6 and J usage is TRBJ2-7; the D gene could be TRBD1 or TRBD2 (5 bases each). The ends were cut back, 5 bases at V and 9 bases at J, with 11 bases in the middle. The germline V gene has CDR1 MNHNY and CDR2 SVGAGI (reference sequence). The CDR3 totals 11 residues. The CDR3 DNA reads TGTGCCAGCAGTCGGGTTGGGGGGCAGTACTTC. This gives the protein CASSRVGGQYF.

The rearrangement joins TRBV20-1 to TRBJ2-7; a weak D match, TRBD2 (6 bases). CDR1 and CDR2 from the germline V gene are DFQATT and SNEGSKA (reference sequence). V was trimmed by 5 bases and J by 6 bases, leaving 17 bases between them. This CDR3 contains 13 residues. The CDR3 region is CSAGSGGGIEQYF. In DNA, the CDR3 is TGCAGTGCTGGGAGTGGTGGGGGGATCGAGCAGTACTTC.

The CDR3 sequence: CSVGDSNSGNTIYF. CDR3 DNA sequence: TGCAGCGTGGGGGACAGCAACTCTGGAAACACCATATATTTT. V is TRBV29-1 and J is TRBJ1-3, with TRBD1 matching 7 bases. V shed 6 bases and J 0 bases; nucleotides not matched to a gene: 5. The germline gives CDR1 SQVTM, CDR2 ANQGSEA. This CDR3 spans 14 amino acids.

Remarks on this clonotype: A single base separates this from a much larger clone, so it may be a read error. This chain uses TRBV10-3 with TRBJ2-7, with 7 bases that match TRBD2. CDR3 size: 15 residues. The germline gives CDR1 ENHRY, CDR2 SYGVKD. In DNA, the CDR3 is TGTGCCAGCAGTTACTCCCTGCGGGGGTACAATGAGCAGTACTTC. As protein: CASSYSLRGYNEQYF.

CDR3 residues: CASTATTNTGELFF. CDR3 DNA sequence: TGTGCCAGCACCGCGACAACGAACACCGGGGAGCTGTTTTTT. The rearrangement uses TRBV5-6 and TRBJ2-2; D unclear. The CDR3 is 14 residues long. V was cut by 6 bases and J by 0 bases, with 9 bases left in between. CDR1 and CDR2 from the germline V gene are SGHDT and YYEEEE. Looking up the rest from reference TRBV5-6 and TRBJ2-2 gives the full variable domain: DAGVTQSPTHLIKTRGQQVTLRCSPKSGHDTVSWYQQALGQGPQFIFQYYEEEERQRGNFPDRFSGHQFPNYSSELNVNALLLGDSALYLCASTATTNTGELFFGEGSRLTVL.

This clonotype was seen at least ten times. CDR3 amino acids: CASSPTTGGLSYNSPLHF. CDR3 nucleotide sequence: TGCGCCAGCAGCCCGACGACAGGGGGCTTATCCTATAATTCACCCCTCCACTTT. The rearrangement joins TRBV4-1 to TRBJ1-6; 10 bases align to TRBD1. Germline CDR1 is MGHRA and CDR2 is YSYEKL. This CDR3 has 18 amino acids. J was trimmed by 1 base and V by 4 bases; bases with no gene match: 7.

V and J are TRBV20-1 and TRBJ2-2; D ambiguous. Germline V lookup: CDR1 DFQATT, CDR2 SNEGSKA (reference sequence). The V end lost 0 bases, the J end lost 1 base, and 3 bases lay between the germline ends. The CDR3 spans 13 residues. The CDR3 loop reads CSARDQNTGELFF. CDR3 DNA: TGCAGTGCTAGAGATCAGAACACCGGGGAGCTGTTTTTT.

This clonotype appeared a few times. A read error may be the cause here, since a much bigger clone is one base away. The chain combines TRBV7-3 with TRBJ2-1; TRBD2 is a possible D gene (6 bases). The CDR3 length is 15 residues. Germline CDR1 is SGHTA and CDR2 is FQGTGA. CDR3 DNA: TGTGCCAGCAGCTTAACAGGGGCGGGGTACAATGAGCAGCTCTTC. Its protein product is CASSLTGAGYNEQLF.

This sequence joins TRBV5-1 and TRBJ1-1; D not certain. The CDR3 sequence is 14 residues long. V lost 1 base, J lost 4 bases, and 11 bases lay in between. Germline CDR1 reads SGHRS; CDR2 reads YFSETQ. CDR3 region: CASSLMGGGTEAFF. The CDR3 DNA reads TGCGCCAGCAGCTTGATGGGAGGTGGCACTGAAGCTTTCTTT.

The CDR3 DNA reads as TGTGCTAGAGTGCGGGCAGGTAGACCGGGGGGCTACACCTTC. Protein: CARVRAGRPGGYTF. The chain carries TRBV24-1 and TRBJ1-2; no definite D call. The germline CDR1 and CDR2 sequences are KGHDR and SFDVKD. This CDR3 has 14 residues.

The chain links TRBV7-9 to TRBJ1-6; no clear D gene. The CDR3 runs 15 residues. CDR1 is SEHNR and CDR2 is FQNEAQ in the germline V gene (reference sequence). With 2 bases removed from V and 7 bases from J, the gap between germline ends came to 12 bases. CDR3 region: CASSLLGDGNSPLHF. The CDR3 DNA sequence: TGTGCCAGCAGCTTACTTGGCGATGGCAATTCACCCCTCCACTTT.

At least ten counts were recorded for this clonotype. This chain joins TRBV5-1 and TRBJ1-1, with 10 bases identical to TRBD1. V was pared by 2 bases and J by 7 bases, with 8 bases of the junction left unmatched. The germline V gene encodes CDR1 SGHRS and CDR2 YFSETQ. This CDR3 is 15 amino acids long. CDR3 sequence: CASSLGTGEEGEAFF. In nucleotides, the CDR3 is TGCGCCAGCAGCTTAGGGACAGGGGAAGAGGGTGAAGCTTTCTTT.

This clonotype was recorded a few times. With a much larger clone just one base away, this may be a read error. This chain uses TRBV7-9 with TRBJ1-4; TRBD1 is a possible D gene (5 bases). Germline V gene lookup returns CDR1 SEHNR and CDR2 FQNEAQ (reference sequence). The CDR3 has 14 residues. As DNA, the CDR3 is TGTGCCAGCAGCCCTGGGCCTAGGGGAGAAAAACCGTTTTTT. This encodes CASSPGPRGEKPFF.

V and J are TRBV5-1 and TRBJ2-7; TRBD1 aligns across 7 bases. V was pared by 7 bases and J by 2 bases, with 9 bases of the junction left unmatched. Looked up from germline, CDR1 is SGHRS and CDR2 is YFSETQ. The CDR3 length is 14 residues. The chain's CDR3 is CASCGGTETYEQYF. The CDR3 DNA reads TGCGCCAGCTGCGGTGGGACAGAGACCTACGAGCAGTACTTC.

The CDR3, as DNA: TGTGCCAGCAGCGTAGGGACAGGCGGCCGTGGCGAGCAGTACTTC. Translating it yields CASSVGTGGRGEQYF. This sequence joins TRBV9 and TRBJ2-7, with TRBD1 identical over 7 bases. Germline CDR1 SGDLS, CDR2 YYNGEE. There are 15 residues in the CDR3. V was pared by 0 bases and J by 6 bases, with 9 bases of the junction left unmatched. Filled out from reference TRBV9 and TRBJ2-7, the complete variable domain reads DSGVTQTPKHLITATGQRVTLRCSPRSGDLSVYWYQQSLDQGLQFLIQYYNGEERAKGNILERFSAQQFPDLHSELNLSSLELGDSALYFCASSVGTGGRGEQYFGPGTRLTVT.

This clonotype was counted once. The junction differs from germline at one of its ends, possibly a read error. V gene TRBV29-1 combines with J gene TRBJ2-7; 8 nucleotides agree with TRBD2. The CDR3 totals 14 residues. CDR1 is SQVTM, CDR2 ANQGSEA, per germline. CDR3 DNA sequence: TGCAGCGTGGGGATACAGGCGGGGGGCTACGAGCAGTATTTC. Translation: CSVGIQAGGYEQYF.

V is TRBV7-7 and J is TRBJ2-5, with 9 positions matching TRBD1. The CDR3 has 16 amino acids. Looked up from germline, CDR1 is SSHAT and CDR2 is FNYEAQ (reference sequence). V shed 2 bases and J 2 bases; nucleotides not matched to a gene: 6. The CDR3 sequence is CASSLRLDRGQETQYF. CDR3 sequence (DNA): TGTGCCAGCAGCTTAAGACTCGACAGGGGGCAAGAGACCCAGTACTTC.

The J gene is TRBJ1-1, the V gene TRBV19; TRBD1 aligns across 10 bases. The V and J ends lost 5 bases and 7 bases, in that order; junction bases with no gene match: 7. The germline V gene encodes CDR1 LNHDA and CDR2 SQIVND (reference sequence). CDR3 length: 14 amino acids. CDR3 bases: TGTGCCAGTAGTTTCGACAGGGGGCAGGTTGAAGCTTTCTTT. This gives the protein CASSFDRGQVEAFF.